These 22 T cell receptor beta chains were all obtained from the same sample, sequenced in a study of blood T cell repertoires in COVID-19. Sequenced by immunoSEQ multiplex PCR; TCRdb stores in-frame clones only, minus some. The sample lists roughly 250,000 clones; around 85% were seen once. The sample consisted of peripheral blood. The receptor set was obtained from a human donor with COVID-19, enrolled during active disease. The donor label of this sample is uncertain.

CDR3 nucleotide sequence: TGTGCCAGCAGCCCCGGAGCAGCCTCCTCTGGAAACACCATATATTTT. Amino acid sequence: CASSPGAASSGNTIYF. This sequence joins TRBV7-2 and TRBJ1-3; D gene unclear. The CDR3 contains 16 residues. Trimming took off 5 bases at V and 0 bases at J, with 14 bases between the two ends. From germline, CDR1 is SGHTA and CDR2 FQGNSA. Full variable domain (outside the CDR3, taken from reference TRBV7-2 and TRBJ1-3): GAGVSQSPSNKVTEKGKDVELRCDPISGHTALYWYRQSLGQGLEFLIYFQGNSAPDKSGLPSDRFSAERTGGSVSTLTIQRTQQEDSAVYLCASSPGAASSGNTIYFGEGSWLTVV.

This clone appeared a few times. V usage is TRBV7-2 and J usage is TRBJ1-6; the D gene is possibly TRBD1 (5 bases). The CDR3 loop spans 14 amino acids. The germline V gene encodes CDR1 SGHTA and CDR2 FQGNSA. Trimming left V 2 bases short and J 9 bases short, with 11 bases between. Here the CDR3 reads CASSLTGGGSPLHF. The CDR3 DNA sequence: TGTGCCAGCAGCTTAACCGGGGGTGGTTCACCCCTCCACTTT.

The chain recombines TRBV12-5 with TRBJ1-3; D is unclear. There are 16 residues in the CDR3. Germline loops: CDR1 LGHNT, CDR2 FRNRAP. V lost 1 base to trimming and J lost 0 bases, with 10 bases between them. CDR3 sequence (DNA): TGTGCTAGTGGTTTGGCTATTTCTCCCTCTGGAAACACCATATATTTT. Translating it yields CASGLAISPSGNTIYF.

The CDR3 is CASSTSGRAPYEQYF. CDR3 sequence (DNA): TGTGCCAGCAGCACTAGCGGGAGGGCCCCCTACGAGCAGTACTTC. The gene calls are TRBV28 and TRBJ2-7; 13 bases align to TRBD2. The CDR3 runs to 15 residues. Trimming cost V 6 bases and J 2 bases; bases outside gene matches: 4. CDR1 is MDHEN, CDR2 SYDVKM, per germline.

This clone appeared a single time. The J gene is TRBJ1-2, the V gene TRBV4-2; D remains ambiguous. V lost 3 bases, J lost 0 bases, and 8 bases lay in between. This CDR3 spans 14 amino acids. Germline CDR1 LGHNA, CDR2 YNFKEQ. CDR3 sequence (DNA): TGTGCCAGCAGCCAGACCGGGACTAACTATGGCTACACCTTC. This encodes CASSQTGTNYGYTF.

The chain is built from TRBV3-1 (or the pseudogene TRBV3-2) and TRBJ2-2; no reliable D call. The germline CDR1 and CDR2 sequences are LGHDT and YNNKEL (reference sequence). The CDR3 consists of 13 residues. Trimming cost V 0 bases and J 6 bases, with 5 bases left between them. The CDR3 nucleotides are TGTGCCAGCAGCCAAGAAGCTTCCGGGGAGCTGTTTTTT. Its protein product is CASSQEASGELFF.

This clone was recorded once. The CDR3 sequence: CASSLLGEGQPQHF. CDR3 nucleotides: TGTGCCAGCAGCTTGCTGGGAGAAGGACAGCCCCAGCATTTT. The chain links TRBV5-4 to TRBJ1-5, with D unresolved. The CDR3 totals 14 residues. V was trimmed by 1 base and J by 7 bases, leaving 12 bases between them. Germline V lookup: CDR1 SGHNT, CDR2 YYREEE (reference sequence).

The chain links TRBV30 to TRBJ1-2; D is unclear. V lost 4 bases and J lost 6, with 12 bases in between. Looked up from germline, CDR1 is GTSNPN and CDR2 is SVGIG (reference sequence). The CDR3 spans 12 residues. The DNA of the CDR3 is TGTGCCTGGATGAGGGTGCGGGATGGCTACACCTTC. Translated: CAWMRVRDGYTF.

The chain couples TRBV2 to TRBJ1-2; possible D gene TRBD1, 5 bases. V lost 7 bases and J 4 bases, leaving 10 bases between the germline ends. The germline CDR1 and CDR2 sequences are SNHLY and FYNNEI. The length of the CDR3 is 12 residues. CDR3 nucleotides: TGTGCCAGCATGGGACTGTCCTATGGCTACACCTTC. Its translation is CASMGLSYGYTF.

V gene TRBV28 combines with J gene TRBJ1-2; TRBD1 agrees at 8 bases. Trimming cost V 0 bases and J 6 bases; bases outside gene matches: 6. The CDR3 covers 15 residues. Germline-derived CDR1 and CDR2 are MDHEN and SYDVKM. DNA of the CDR3: TGTGCCAGCAGTTTATGGCAGGGGGCGAGGAATGGCTACACCTTC. Translating it yields CASSLWQGARNGYTF.

Concerning this clone itself: The same CDR3 is also encoded by other DNA sequences in this sample. The chain couples TRBV12-3 or TRBV12-4 to TRBJ1-1, with D perhaps TRBD1 (6 bases). This CDR3 is built from 13 residues. Trimming stripped 5 bases from V and 2 bases from J, with 9 bases between. The CDR3, as DNA: TGTGCCAGCAGTCTACAGGGTAACACTGAAGCTTTCTTT. It yields the protein CASSLQGNTEAFF.

This sequence joins TRBV29-1 and TRBJ1-2; 7 positions agree with TRBD1. Germline V CDR1 and CDR2: SQVTM, ANQGSEA. V trimming: 3 bases; J trimming: 8 bases; junction bases outside the gene matches: 3. The CDR3 is 11 amino acids. The CDR3 spells CSVENRGGYTF. The DNA of the CDR3 is TGCAGCGTTGAGAACAGGGGCGGCTACACCTTC.

This rearrangement joins TRBV19 to TRBJ2-1, with 7 nucleotides matching TRBD1. With 3 bases clipped from V and 4 bases from J, the junction kept 6 bases outside the gene matches. Germline assignment: CDR1 LNHDA and CDR2 SQIVND (reference sequence). The CDR3 is made up of 15 amino acids. The CDR3 nucleotides read TGTGCCAGTAGTATTATGGCACAGGGGTACAATGAGCAGTTCTTC. This encodes CASSIMAQGYNEQFF. Together with reference TRBV19 and TRBJ2-1, the CDR3 gives the full variable domain: DGGITQSPKYLFRKEGQNVTLSCEQNLNHDAMYWYRQDPGQGLRLIYYSQIVNDFQKGDIAEGYSVSREKKESFPLTVTSAQKNPTAFYLCASSIMAQGYNEQFFGPGTRLTVL.

V gene TRBV10-3 combines with J gene TRBJ2-2; no reliable D call. Germline CDR1 ENHRY, CDR2 SYGVKD. The CDR3 totals 12 residues. Trimming removed 11 bases from V and 1 base from J, with 8 bases in between. In DNA form, the CDR3 reads TGTGCCGTACGCAGGAACACCGGGGAGCTGTTTTTT. Its translation: CAVRRNTGELFF.

The CDR3 is CASSPWTEANVLTF. The CDR3 DNA reads TGTGCCAGCAGTCCATGGACAGAAGCCAACGTCCTGACTTTC. The chain carries TRBV27 and TRBJ2-6, with D possibly being TRBD1 (6 bases). CDR3 length: 14 amino acids. The germline gives CDR1 MNHEY, CDR2 SMNVEV (reference sequence). V gave up 5 bases and J gave up 7 bases, with 12 bases separating them.

The rearrangement joins TRBV2 to TRBJ1-6; D unresolved. CDR1 and CDR2 from the germline V gene are SNHLY and FYNNEI. The CDR3 runs to 12 residues. V lost 4 bases, J lost 7 bases, and 5 bases lay in between. CDR3 nucleotides: TGTGCCAGCAGTGTCCCGAATTCACCCCTCCACTTT. Amino acid sequence: CASSVPNSPLHF.

The gene calls are TRBV19 and TRBJ1-5, with TRBD1 matching over 9 bases. J gave up 4 bases and V 6 bases, and 13 bases lay outside the gene matches. The V gene's germline CDR1 is LNHDA and CDR2 SQIVND (reference sequence). The CDR3 runs 17 residues. CDR3 bases: TGTGCCAGTAGCTCCGGGACAGGGAGGGGTTTTAATCAGCCCCAGCATTTT. It translates to CASSSGTGRGFNQPQHF. Based on the CDR3 plus reference TRBV19 and TRBJ1-5, the full variable domain is DGGITQSPKYLFRKEGQNVTLSCEQNLNHDAMYWYRQDPGQGLRLIYYSQIVNDFQKGDIAEGYSVSREKKESFPLTVTSAQKNPTAFYLCASSSGTGRGFNQPQHFGDGTRLSIL.

The rearrangement uses TRBV4-1 and TRBJ2-2; 9 bases are a match to TRBD2. Germline V gene data show CDR1 as MGHRA and CDR2 as YSYEKL. V lost 1 base to trimming and J lost 2 bases; unmatched junction nucleotides: 8. The CDR3 totals 18 residues. The CDR3 sequence is CASSQVVSGRGNTGELFF. DNA for the CDR3: TGCGCCAGCAGCCAAGTTGTTAGCGGGAGAGGCAACACCGGGGAGCTGTTTTTT.

This chain links TRBV12-3 or TRBV12-4 with TRBJ1-2; TRBD1 might be the D (5 bases). The CDR3 is 13 amino acids. Between the trimmed V and J ends, which lost 8 bases and 5 bases, there was a span of 15 bases. CDR3 residues: CASYRLSAYGYTF. The CDR3 DNA reads TGTGCCAGCTACAGGTTATCAGCGTATGGCTACACCTTC.

This chain joins TRBV5-1 and TRBJ2-3, with D perhaps matching TRBD2 (6 bases). V was trimmed by 4 bases and J by 2 bases, leaving 17 bases between them. Germline lookup yields CDR1 SGHRS and CDR2 YFSETQ. The CDR3 is 16 amino acids. CDR3 region: CASSPNRERYTDTQYF. The DNA of the CDR3 is TGCGCCAGCAGCCCGAACCGGGAGCGGTACACAGATACGCAGTATTTT.

V gene TRBV28 combines with J gene TRBJ1-4, with D maybe TRBD1 (5 bases). This CDR3 is 15 amino acids long. The V end was cut by 5 bases, the J end by 7 bases, with 17 bases between. CDR1 is MDHEN, CDR2 SYDVKM, per germline. CDR3 nucleotide sequence: TGTGCCAGCAGTCCAAACCGCGGGACCCTTGAAAAACTGTTTTTT. It specifies CASSPNRGTLEKLFF.

The chain is built from TRBV7-2 and TRBJ2-2; 7 nucleotides align to TRBD1. The V and J ends lost 3 bases and 1 base, in that order; junction bases with no gene match: 5. There are 16 residues in the CDR3. The V gene's germline CDR1 is SGHTA and CDR2 FQGNSA. The CDR3 region is CASSFRGTVNTGELFF. As DNA, the CDR3 is TGTGCCAGCAGCTTCCGAGGGACAGTGAACACCGGGGAGCTGTTTTTT.